This T cell receptor beta chain was recovered during a study of CD8+ T cells in alopecia areata (dated by TCRdb to between 2017 and 2018). For context, the study as a whole: Treated patients were enrolled in an open-label pilot trial of oral tofacitinib at 5 to 10 mg twice daily for moderate-to-severe alopecia areata. Tofacitinib was given for 6 to 18 months, followed by 6 months of follow-up off drug to assess delayed response and recurrence. The SALT score, which quantifies the percentage of affected scalp surface area, was used to measure disease severity in treated patients. High-throughput TCRbeta sequencing was used to examine T cell clonal expansion in alopecia areata in both the C3H/HeJ mouse model and human patients. Scalp tissue and sorted CD4+ and CD8+ peripheral blood T cells from patchy and totalis/universalis alopecia areata patients and from healthy controls were covered by human TCRbeta sequencing. Biopsies were taken from tofacitinib-treated patients at baseline and again at 4 and 24 weeks into treatment, and several of those patients also had a later scalp biopsy. Clonality in the scalp was compared among normal scalp (n=4), patchy alopecia areata scalp (n=8), and alopecia totalis/universalis scalp (n=8). The RNA source kit depended on sample type: the PAXgene miRNA kit for fixed scalp, the miRNeasy kit for PBMCs, and the RNeasy kit for mouse skin. TCRbeta CDR3 regions were amplified by immunoSEQ multiplex PCR with 35 Vbeta forward and 13 Jbeta reverse primers. Results and caveats for the whole study, not just this receptor: Compared with mice, TCR sequences shared between patients were less clear, possibly partly because of HLA diversity across the patient population. Lesional scalp, especially in alopecia totalis/universalis, showed higher clonality and more expanded CD8+ clones than normal scalp, suggesting antigenic drive. Many expanded lesional clones persisted in scalp and blood during tofacitinib treatment, which may partly explain relapse after stopping treatment. Because the treated cohort was small and had only one nonresponder, larger studies are needed to examine links between baseline CD8+ expansion and response. With tofacitinib, both scalp clonality and the number of expanded CD8+ clones among the top 100 scalp clones went down significantly. Scalp TCR repertoire analysis is complicated because resident alphabeta T cells in normal human skin are also sequenced, whereas mouse skin is dominated by gammadelta T cells.

CDR1 and CDR2, per the germline V gene, are SNHLY and FYNNEI. The CDR3 spans 13 residues, from the cysteine through the phenylalanine. Here the CDR3 DNA is all that survives: 39 bases in frame from base 1. The germline V end is reduced by 6 bases and the J end by 6 bases; junction bases left unmatched: 7. Library prep was done by the immunoSEQ multiplex PCR assay. RNA was extracted from all samples and reverse transcribed into cDNA, which served as template for TCR sequencing. SuperScript III was used to make first-strand cDNA, primed with a 2:1 mix of oligo-dT and random hexamers. A synthetic immune receptor repertoire was used to assess amplification bias, and residual bias was removed computationally. Per the authors' processing: Raw reads were preprocessed for error removal, and CDR3 was defined according to IMGT conventions as running from the conserved cysteine to phenylalanine. Clonality was computed by normalizing Shannon entropy by log2 of the number of productive unique TCRs and subtracting the result from 1. Whether scalp clones were CD4 or CD8 was inferred by matching scalp TCRbeta sequences against CD4 and CD8 repertoires sorted from blood. TCRdb mirrors the immuneACCESS table, restricted to in-frame sequences. Some clones are absent from its copies; in checked studies, under half trace to an unresolved V gene, and the reason for the others is unknown. The V and J calls and clone size are taken from that table; D and trimming were inferred from the DNA. The sample table lists fewer than 350,000 clones, 58% of them with a count of one. Under 2% of the sample is held by the ten biggest clonotypes.

Interpreted using the paper, the time point label stands for: 24 weeks on oral tofacitinib. What the treatment or condition label conveys for this sample: oral pan-JAK inhibitor, 5-10 mg twice daily. Peripheral blood and lesional scalp punch biopsies were obtained from patients with alopecia areata. PBMCs were separated by density centrifugation and stained for CD3, CD4 and CD8, after which CD4+ and CD8+ T cells were sorted on a FACSAria. A word on this clone: What antigen it recognizes has not been identified. No qualities accompany the bases; no much larger clone lies one base away.

The rearranged segments are TRBV2 and TRBJ1-2, with 7 middle bases fitting TRBD1. The sequencing here drew on CD4+ T cells sorted from blood, taken at week 24, from a patient treated with tofacitinib. The source of this sequence is a human donor with alopecia areata. In nucleotide form, the sequence is TGTGCCAGCAGGGCTGACAGGGATAATGGCTACACCTTC. Its translation reads: CASRADRDNGYTF. Here the CDR3 is joined to the reference TRBV2 and TRBJ1-2 genes, and the full variable domain is: EPEVTQTPSHQVTQMGQEVILRCVPISNHLYFYWYRQILGQKVEFLVSFYNNEISEKSEIFDDQFSVERPDGSNFTLKIRSTKLEDSAMYFCASRADRDNGYTFGSGTRLTVV.